Sequencing of this T cell receptor (beta chain) was carried out in a study of T-cell memory formation after mild COVID-19. TCRdb redid the calling of the 5' RACE reads with MiXCR, one entry per CDR3 protein. The repertoire includes about 350,000 distinct CDR3 sequences, 20% to 25% of them detected once, and under 25% sits in the top ten. With regard to this clonotype: What it binds is unknown.

Whole-study results and caveats: The study found balanced CD4/CD8 in clones contracting day 15 to 85 and a CD4+ lean in later expanders.

The germline V gene has CDR1 MNHEY and CDR2 SVGAGI. The V and J ends lost 4 bases and 2 bases respectively, with 8 bases between them. This CDR3 has 13 residues. Input material: PBMCs or a T cell subset sorted from them (not recorded which). The chain joins TRBV6-5 to TRBJ1-2, with D possibly being TRBD1 (5 bases). The TCR comes from a man younger than 30 who had mild COVID-19 (a few samples of this study predate the infection). Cell type and time point are not known. CDR3 bases: TGTGCCAGCAGTTGGACAAGCAACTATGGCTACACCTTC. Translated: CASSWTSNYGYTF.